This T cell receptor beta chain was profiled in a study of cytomegalovirus exposure and HLA in healthy donors. General study points: For TCR beta chains, V- and J-gene trimming was later linked to a missense DCLRE1C variant. Sequences of the TCR beta chain were said to predict the HLA-A and HLA-B alleles of most subjects accurately. Excluded: some indistinguishable V segments such as TRBV6-2 and TRBV6-3. Researchers reported in a later analysis that common viral pathogens appeared linked to several top clusters.

The PCR had 60 Vbeta and 13 Jbeta primers. Generated by immunoSEQ multiplex PCR, the TCRdb table keeps only in-frame clones and is missing some. This table has approximately 110,000 clones, 77% appearing once. CDR3 length equals 18 residues. The junction had 13 bases not matched to a gene; V was cut back by 0 bases and J by 6 bases. CDR1 is MNHNS, CDR2 SASEGT, per germline. As concerns this clone: What it binds is unknown.

The source of this sequence is a woman in her forties in good health and CMV-seropositive. The gene calls are TRBV6-1 and TRBJ1-5, with TRBD1 matching over 8 bases. Sequenced: PBMCs. CDR3 DNA sequence: TGTGCCAGCAGTGAAGCGGGGGACAGGTCATATGATTCTCAGCCCCAGCATTTT. Translation gives CASSEAGDRSYDSQPQHF.